The text below deals with one T cell receptor beta chain. As yet, its antigen is unknown. This sample stems from a study of cytotoxic CD8 clonotypes in ibrutinib-treated CLL. The study's findings and limits: Clonality showed a rise at ibrutinib response that reversed toward baseline at progression. The study sampled sustained-remission and progressing patients at different times.

The CDR3 length is 15 residues. Trimming pared 2 bases from V and 2 bases from J, leaving 7 bases between. From germline, CDR1 is SGHNT and CDR2 YENEEA. TCR beta libraries used 1.5 to 2 micrograms of DNA from cryopreserved PBMCs. TCRdb's table, derived via immunoSEQ multiplex PCR, lists solely in-frame clones and lacks some. The profile covers roughly 42,000 clones, with 65% to 70% appearing a single time and 5.5% to 7% taken by the ten largest. The receptor was derived from a human donor with chronic lymphocytic leukemia. The chain recombines TRBV11-3 with TRBJ2-6; D is ambiguous. The input for sequencing was PBMCs, taken at disease progression, from a patient treated with ibrutinib. The CDR3 nucleotides read TGTGCCAGCAGCTTAAGGGCGGCTGGGGCCAACGTCCTGACTTTC. This codes for CASSLRAAGANVLTF.